What follows are 27 T cell receptor beta chains derived from one specimen sequenced in a study of OX40 agonist ivuxolimab in advanced cancers. TCRdb's copy holds only in-frame clones and misses some; the assay was immunoSEQ multiplex PCR. The top ten clones hold 0.31% of a sample with 80,000 to 130,000 clones, approximately 90% of them seen once. The input for sequencing was CD4+ or CD8+ T cells sorted from blood, taken in a trial of the OX40 agonist ivuxolimab. Source of these receptors: an adult with an advanced solid tumor such as melanoma, head and neck, liver or kidney cancer.

The chain has TRBV27 and TRBJ2-7; D uncertain. Per germline, CDR1 MNHEY and CDR2 SMNVEV (reference sequence). Trimming removed 3 bases from V and 3 bases from J, with 9 bases in between. This CDR3 spans 13 amino acids. Here the CDR3 reads CASSLNIGYEQYF. The CDR3 DNA is TGTGCCAGCAGTTTGAATATCGGCTACGAGCAGTACTTC.

The chain combines TRBV7-9 with TRBJ2-5, with 7 bases aligning to TRBD2. The J call may not be correct, given that the DNA end is closer to TRBJ2-7. CDR3 length: 14 residues. Germline V CDR1 and CDR2: SEHNR, FQNEAQ (reference sequence). CDR3 in amino acids: CASSLETGGSEQYF. The CDR3 DNA reads as TGTGCCAGCAGCTTAGAGACGGGAGGATCCGAGCAGTACTTC.

V gene TRBV7-2 combines with J gene TRBJ2-1, with TRBD2 matching 11 bases. The CDR3 contains 17 residues. The V gene's germline CDR1 is SGHTA and CDR2 FQGNSA. The junction had 6 bases not matched to a gene; V was cut back by 1 base and J by 4 bases. As DNA, the CDR3 is TGTGCCAGCAGCTTAGTCGCTAGCGGGAGGACTTACAATGAGCAGTTCTTC. Protein sequence: CASSLVASGRTYNEQFF.

This chain joins TRBV7-2 and TRBJ2-4; D not certain. Trimming left V 2 bases short and J 7 bases short, with 9 bases between. The CDR3 spans 13 residues. Germline V gene data show CDR1 as SGHTA and CDR2 as FQGNSA. For the CDR3, the DNA is TGTGCCAGCAGCTTATATAATCCGAACATTCAGTACTTC. Amino acids: CASSLYNPNIQYF.

J is TRBJ2-5 and V is TRBV11-3, with D unresolved. The CDR3 extends over 15 amino acids. CDR1 and CDR2 (germline): SGHNT, YENEEA. V gave up 1 base and J gave up 5 bases, with 14 bases separating them. This CDR3 reads CASSLGQVEGETQYF. CDR3 bases: TGTGCCAGCAGCTTAGGCCAAGTCGAAGGGGAGACCCAGTACTTC.

This sequence joins TRBV4-2 and TRBJ2-3; 9 nucleotides line up with TRBD2. The CDR3 is 16 residues long. Germline assignment: CDR1 LGHNA and CDR2 YNFKEQ. Losses at the gene ends were 0 bases for V and 6 bases for J; bases not matched to a gene: 7. The CDR3 region has the DNA TGTGCCAGCAGCCAAGATCTGAAGAGCGGGAGGGATACGCAGTATTTT. Translation gives CASSQDLKSGRDTQYF.

The DNA for the CDR3 is TGTGCCACCTATAGGTTGGCCCTGGCTAGCACAGATACGCAGTATTTT. Translation gives CATYRLALASTDTQYF. V gene TRBV7-9 combines with J gene TRBJ2-3, with D uncertain. V gave up 10 bases and J gave up 0 bases, with 20 bases separating them. The CDR3 sequence is 16 residues long. Germline loops: CDR1 SEHNR, CDR2 FQNEAQ (reference sequence).

The chain joins TRBV7-2 to TRBJ2-7; D is ambiguous. Trimming took 7 bases from V and 0 from J, leaving 22 bases between them. Per the germline V gene, CDR1 is SGHTA and CDR2 is FQGNSA. The CDR3 length is 17 residues. This chain's CDR3 is CASTPMSGGFSSYEQYF. Written as DNA, the CDR3 is TGTGCCAGCACCCCCATGAGTGGCGGATTCAGCTCCTACGAGCAGTACTTC.

V and J are TRBV28 and TRBJ1-5, with D possibly being TRBD1 (6 bases). The CDR3 is 15 residues long. Trimming removed 2 bases at V and 5 bases at J, with 13 bases between. The V gene's germline CDR1 is MDHEN and CDR2 SYDVKM. CDR3 DNA: TGTGCCAGCAGTTTAGGGGGGCCGAGGGATCAGCCCCAGCATTTT. It translates to CASSLGGPRDQPQHF.

The rearrangement links TRBV9 to TRBJ2-5; 7 positions agree with TRBD1. The CDR3 has 15 amino acids. Germline V gene sequence: CDR1 SGDLS, CDR2 YYNGEE. The trim removed 5 bases at V and 5 bases at J, leaving 12 bases unmatched. The CDR3 reads CASSINEGGGETQYF. The CDR3 coding sequence is TGTGCCAGCAGTATAAATGAAGGGGGCGGTGAGACCCAGTACTTC.

This rearrangement joins TRBV30 to TRBJ2-5; D is perhaps TRBD1 or TRBD2 (6 bases each). V was pared by 0 bases and J by 4 bases, with 9 bases between. The CDR3 loop spans 13 amino acids. Germline loops: CDR1 GTSNPN, CDR2 SVGIG (reference sequence). CDR3 residues: CAWSVGGGETQYF. The CDR3 DNA reads TGTGCCTGGAGTGTCGGGGGCGGAGAGACCCAGTACTTC.

The chain has TRBV6-1 and TRBJ2-3, with 8 bases lining up with TRBD2. Trimming cost V 4 bases and J 4 bases; bases outside gene matches: 7. Germline V gene lookup returns CDR1 MNHNS and CDR2 SASEGT. The CDR3 totals 15 residues. The CDR3 sequence is CASSALVAGPDTQYF. CDR3 coding DNA: TGTGCCAGCAGTGCTTTAGTAGCGGGGCCAGATACGCAGTATTTT.

This clone was recorded only once. The chain combines TRBV6-6 with TRBJ1-1, with D possibly being TRBD1 (6 bases). The CDR3 sequence is 15 residues long. Per the germline V gene, CDR1 is MNHNY and CDR2 is SVGAGI (reference sequence). Trimming removed 3 bases from V and 1 base from J, with 12 bases in between. CDR3 protein: CASSYIFRGNTEAFF. The DNA for the CDR3 is TGTGCCAGCAGTTATATCTTCAGGGGGAACACTGAAGCTTTCTTT.

This chain connects TRBV6-6 to TRBJ2-5, with 7 positions matching TRBD2. Trimming took 3 bases from V and 5 from J; bases not matched to a gene: 9. Per germline, CDR1 MNHNY and CDR2 SVGAGI (reference sequence). CDR3 length: 15 amino acids. In DNA form, the CDR3 reads TGTGCCAGCAGTTATCGGCGGGAGCGTCGTGAGACCCAGTACTTC. This translates into CASSYRRERRETQYF.

The CDR3 sequence: CASSSGGVATGELFF. DNA of the CDR3: TGTGCCAGCAGTTCGGGGGGCGTCGCCACCGGGGAGCTGTTTTTT. The chain carries TRBV28 and TRBJ2-2; D perhaps matches TRBD2 (7 bases). CDR1 is MDHEN, CDR2 SYDVKM, per germline. The CDR3 runs to 15 residues. Between the trimmed V and J ends, which lost 4 bases and 4 bases, there was a span of 13 bases.

The chain has TRBV28 and TRBJ1-2, with D perhaps matching TRBD1 (6 bases). The ends were cut back, 3 bases at V and 4 bases at J, with 12 bases in the middle. The CDR3 is made up of 14 amino acids. CDR1 and CDR2 from the germline V gene are MDHEN and SYDVKM. The CDR3 DNA is TGTGCCAGCAGTTTTGGGGGGGCGAGCTATGGCTACACCTTC. Encoded protein: CASSFGGASYGYTF.

V usage is TRBV5-1 and J usage is TRBJ2-7; D not resolved. Germline V lookup: CDR1 SGHRS, CDR2 YFSETQ. The CDR3 is 13 amino acids. Trimming removed 4 bases at V and 5 bases at J, with 13 bases between. The CDR3 DNA reads as TGCGCCAGCAGCCCAAGAAATCCGAACGAGCAGTACTTC. It codes for CASSPRNPNEQYF.

This chain connects TRBV19 to TRBJ1-3; D is uncertain. Between the trimmed V and J ends, which lost 5 bases and 0 bases, there was a span of 17 bases. Germline V gene data show CDR1 as LNHDA and CDR2 as SQIVND (reference sequence). The CDR3 loop spans 17 amino acids. The CDR3 region has the DNA TGTGCCAGTAGTCTAAGTATCGGACGTCTCTCTGGAAACACCATATATTTT. Translating gives CASSLSIGRLSGNTIYF.

The chain carries TRBV27 and TRBJ2-2; D is possibly TRBD2 (6 bases). The CDR3 covers 17 residues. Trimming shortened V by 5 bases and J by 7 bases, and 23 bases separated the two germline ends. Germline V gene data show CDR1 as MNHEY and CDR2 as SMNVEV (reference sequence). CDR3 sequence: CASSATAPDYGGGELFF. The CDR3, as DNA: TGTGCCAGCAGTGCCACGGCCCCGGACTATGGCGGCGGGGAGCTGTTTTTT.

V usage is TRBV21-1 and J usage is TRBJ1-5. TRBV21-1 counts as a pseudogene. The CDR3 sequence is 13 residues long. Here the CDR3 reads CASRRALNQPQHF. The CDR3 coding sequence is TGTGCCAGCAGGCGGGCCTTAAATCAGCCCCAGCATTTT.

The chain has TRBV4-2 and TRBJ2-7, with D possibly being TRBD1 (6 bases). The CDR3 is made up of 15 amino acids. Trimming stripped 5 bases from V and 1 base from J, with 15 bases between. Germline values: CDR1 LGHNA, CDR2 YNFKEQ. The DNA of the CDR3 is TGTGCCAGCAGCTCCCCGGCTACAGGGTCCTACGAGCAGTACTTC. It translates to CASSSPATGSYEQYF.

The chain carries TRBV19 and TRBJ1-5; tentatively, D is TRBD1 (5 bases). The CDR3 runs 14 residues. CDR1 and CDR2 from the germline V gene are LNHDA and SQIVND (reference sequence). V was pared by 5 bases and J by 3 bases, with 11 bases between. The CDR3 is CASSVRGDNQPQHF. In nucleotides, the CDR3 is TGTGCCAGTAGTGTCCGGGGCGACAATCAGCCCCAGCATTTT.

The chain links TRBV14 to TRBJ2-1; 7 bases align to TRBD1. The CDR3 totals 15 residues. The germline V gene encodes CDR1 SGHDN and CDR2 FVKESK. V lost 3 bases to trimming and J lost 2 bases; unmatched junction nucleotides: 4. CDR3 in amino acids: CASSQTRGTYNEQFF. As DNA, the CDR3 is TGTGCCAGCAGCCAGACCAGGGGGACCTACAATGAGCAGTTCTTC.

The chain couples TRBV5-1 to TRBJ2-3; D unresolved. V was cut by 5 bases and J by 0 bases, with 10 bases left in between. This CDR3 comprises 14 residues. Germline CDR1 reads SGHRS; CDR2 reads YFSETQ. The CDR3 DNA follows: TGCGCCAGCAGAAAAGGACCGAGCACAGATACGCAGTATTTT. It is translated as CASRKGPSTDTQYF.

The chain links TRBV19 to TRBJ2-5; the match to TRBD1 covers 7 bases. Germline values: CDR1 LNHDA, CDR2 SQIVND (reference sequence). V shed 5 bases, J shed 5 bases, and the junction held 5 bases outside the gene matches. The CDR3 sequence is 13 residues long. The CDR3 protein is CASSLGRGETQYF. As DNA, the CDR3 is TGTGCCAGTAGTTTGGGCAGGGGGGAGACCCAGTACTTC.

The chain uses TRBV6-1 and TRBJ2-5, with D tentatively TRBD1 or TRBD2 (5 bases each). V was pared by 3 bases and J by 6 bases, with 20 bases between. Germline values: CDR1 MNHNS, CDR2 SASEGT. This CDR3 comprises 16 residues. The DNA of the CDR3 is TGTGCCAGCAGTGAGGGGGTGGGAGCCACCCCACAGACCCAGTACTTC. Translation: CASSEGVGATPQTQYF.

The chain combines TRBV11-2 with TRBJ2-1, with D possibly being TRBD2 (6 bases). Germline V gene data show CDR1 as SGHAT and CDR2 as FQNNGV. Trimming pared 2 bases from V and 10 bases from J, leaving 15 bases between. The CDR3 is 14 amino acids. The CDR3 is CASSLLREVSEQFF. The CDR3 nucleotides read TGTGCCAGCAGCTTACTGCGGGAAGTGAGCGAGCAGTTCTTC.